What follows is one T cell receptor beta chain and its context. Antigen specificity is unknown. The V gene lost 1 base and the J gene lost 0 bases, with 8 bases spanning the gap. Germline V lookup: CDR1 SGHDT, CDR2 YYEEEE. The CDR3 is 15 amino acids. Using its own MiXCR run on the reads, TCRdb lists one record per CDR3 protein. The data show approximately 250,000 distinct CDR3 sequences, around 6.2% seen once. The record originates from a study of T cell repertoires in cytomegalovirus infection. Study observations and caveats: The response measured ex vivo was dominated by TCR beta clonotypes (HLA-C-restricted and CMV-specific).

The genes are TRBV5-6 and TRBJ1-5; D remains ambiguous. This TCR was recovered from a human donor in good health (CMV status not recorded). Some clones in this sample may be carry-over from other donors' samples. What was sequenced was PBMCs. Here the CDR3 DNA reads TGTGCCAGCAGCTTGAGACGGATTAGCAATCAGCCCCAGCATTTT. This codes for CASSLRRISNQPQHF. Variable domain in full (rest from reference TRBV5-6 and TRBJ1-5): DAGVTQSPTHLIKTRGQQVTLRCSPKSGHDTVSWYQQALGQGPQFIFQYYEEEERQRGNFPDRFSGHQFPNYSSELNVNALLLGDSALYLCASSLRRISNQPQHFGDGTRLSIL.